This T cell receptor (beta chain) was identified during a study of CD8 T cells in ankylosing spondylitis. The study, taken as a whole, reports: As reported, disease-linked clones showed significant enrichment in matched ankylosing spondylitis synovial fluid. Ankylosing spondylitis blood seemed to carry a telltale TCR beta motif made of several highly homologous variants.

This clonotype came up a few times. What it binds is not known. This CDR3 spans 15 amino acids. V was trimmed by 3 bases and J by 5 bases, leaving 17 bases between them. Germline V CDR1 and CDR2: SGHRS, YFSETQ. It was by quantitative 5'-RACE with molecular barcodes that TCR beta libraries were made. TCRdb re-derived calls from the 5' RACE reads in MiXCR, one entry per CDR3 protein. Of 350,000 to 400,000 distinct CDR3 sequences in the sample, 20% to 25% are singletons; the top ten hold roughly 13%. The chain combines TRBV5-1 with TRBJ2-5, with D perhaps being TRBD1 or TRBD2 (5 bases each). The receptor comes from a male donor with ankylosing spondylitis or in good health (not recorded which). What was sequenced was blood, either unsorted or a sorted T cell fraction (not recorded which). CDR3 protein: CASSSSGTGMETQYF. CDR3 coding DNA: TGCGCCAGCAGCTCATCAGGGACCGGAATGGAGACCCAGTACTTC.